The next 26 T cell receptor beta chains were all read from a single sample in a study of T cell responses to AZD1222 COVID-19 vaccine. The repertoire was sequenced with immunoSEQ multiplex PCR; TCRdb's copy has only in-frame clones and lacks some. The sample consists of 100,000 to 150,000 clones, more than 70% of them appearing once. The sample here was peripheral blood, taken on day 0 of AZD1222 vaccination. These receptors all come from an adult in good health.

The V gene is TRBV4-3, the J gene TRBJ1-3; possibly TRBD1 for D (5 bases). Trimming removed 4 bases at V and 4 bases at J, with 17 bases between. CDR1 is LGHNA and CDR2 is YSLEER in the germline V gene. The CDR3 spans 16 residues. In DNA form, the CDR3 reads TGCGCCAGCAGCCCGCGAGGGGACCCTCCCGGAAACACCATATATTTT. Amino acid sequence: CASSPRGDPPGNTIYF.

The genes are TRBV7-2 and TRBJ1-2; possible D gene TRBD1, 6 bases. Deletions cut 1 base from V and 0 bases from J, with 18 bases between. CDR3 length equals 18 residues. Germline CDR1 is SGHTA and CDR2 is FQGNSA. In DNA form, the CDR3 reads TGTGCCAGCAGCTTAGTTCGAAGCAGGGGAAAACCTAACTATGGCTACACCTTC. It translates to CASSLVRSRGKPNYGYTF.

This clone was seen only once. This chain connects TRBV3-1 (or the pseudogene TRBV3-2) to TRBJ2-5; D gene ambiguous. There are 14 residues in the CDR3. The germline V gene has CDR1 LGHDT and CDR2 YNNKEL (reference sequence). V was pared by 1 base and J by 5 bases, with 11 bases between. CDR3 in DNA: TGTGCCAGCAGCCAAGTTCCAGCTGGGGAGACCCAGTACTTC. Translating gives CASSQVPAGETQYF.

The rearrangement links TRBV6-5 to TRBJ2-7; 11 positions agree with TRBD2. V was clipped by 5 bases and J by 5 bases; unmatched bases: 5. The CDR3 loop spans 14 amino acids. Germline assignment: CDR1 MNHEY and CDR2 SVGAGI. CDR3 in amino acids: CASSPSGLADEQYF. The CDR3 DNA follows: TGTGCCAGCAGTCCCTCGGGACTAGCGGACGAGCAGTACTTC.

This clone has a handful of counts. This chain links TRBV18 with TRBJ2-7, with D unclear. Deletions cut 3 bases from V and 0 bases from J, with 15 bases between. CDR1 and CDR2 from the germline V gene are KGHSH and LQKENI. The CDR3 has 16 residues. The CDR3 reads CASSPGVILSSYEQYF. DNA for the CDR3: TGTGCCAGCTCACCCGGCGTCATCCTTAGCTCCTACGAGCAGTACTTC. The full variable domain, completed using reference TRBV18 and TRBJ2-7, is NAGVMQNPRHLVRRRGQEARLRCSPMKGHSHVYWYRQLPEEGLKFMVYLQKENIIDESGMPKERFSAEFPKEGPSILRIQQVVRGDSAAYFCASSPGVILSSYEQYFGPGTRLTVT.

This chain joins TRBV28 and TRBJ2-3; D is unclear. V lost 3 bases and J lost 1, with 8 bases in between. CDR3 size: 14 residues. CDR1 and CDR2 from the germline V gene are MDHEN and SYDVKM. The CDR3 DNA sequence: TGTGCCAGCAGTTTTGTAGCAGGCACAGATACGCAGTATTTT. Encoded protein: CASSFVAGTDTQYF.

The J gene is TRBJ2-2, the V gene TRBV6-5; D not certain. The CDR3 runs 15 residues. The V end lost 0 bases, the J end lost 4 bases, and 9 bases lay between the germline ends. In germline, CDR1 is MNHEY, CDR2 SVGAGI. The CDR3 nucleotides are TGTGCCAGCAGTTACTCGGTGGGGTCCACCGGGGAGCTGTTTTTT. This translates into CASSYSVGSTGELFF.

This chain uses TRBV7-2 with TRBJ2-7, with D tentatively TRBD2 (5 bases). Germline-derived CDR1 and CDR2 are SGHTA and FQGNSA. This CDR3 is 14 amino acids long. V lost 3 bases and J 0 bases, leaving 9 bases between the germline ends. CDR3 bases: TGTGCCAGCAGCTTCGGGGTAAGCTCCTACGAGCAGTACTTC. Encoded protein: CASSFGVSSYEQYF.

This chain uses TRBV25-1 with TRBJ1-1; no clear D. CDR1 is MGHDK and CDR2 is SYGVNS in the germline V gene. This CDR3 is 13 amino acids long. V lost 4 bases, J lost 4 bases, and 10 bases lay in between. In nucleotides, the CDR3 is TGTGCCAGCAGTGCGCGTGGGATCACTGAAGCTTTCTTT. Protein product: CASSARGITEAFF.

There are a few counts of this clone. This chain links TRBV9 with TRBJ2-5; 8 bases fit TRBD1. Trimming at V came to 1 base and at J to 5 bases, leaving 10 bases not matched to a gene. The CDR3 is 16 residues long. Germline V gene data show CDR1 as SGDLS and CDR2 as YYNGEE. The CDR3 DNA sequence: TGTGCCAGCAGCGTATCTCAGGGGGCGGGGACTGAGACCCAGTACTTC. This sequence encodes CASSVSQGAGTETQYF.

The genes are TRBV5-4 and TRBJ2-3; no clear D. CDR3 size: 16 residues. Trimming took 0 bases from V and 0 from J, leaving 11 bases between them. The V gene's germline CDR1 is SGHNT and CDR2 YYREEE (reference sequence). The CDR3 bases are TGTGCCAGCAGCTTGGAGGGCCCCAGGAGCACAGATACGCAGTATTTT. It encodes CASSLEGPRSTDTQYF.

This chain uses TRBV27 with TRBJ1-1; D may be TRBD1 (6 bases). This CDR3 has 16 amino acids. In germline, CDR1 is MNHEY, CDR2 SMNVEV (reference sequence). Trimming stripped 0 bases from V and 1 base from J, with 12 bases between. The CDR3 here is CASSLSLPGANTEAFF. The DNA of the CDR3 is TGTGCCAGCAGTTTATCGCTCCCAGGGGCGAACACTGAAGCTTTCTTT.

V gene TRBV6-1 combines with J gene TRBJ1-1, with 8 bases lining up with TRBD1. V shed 3 bases, J shed 4 bases, and the junction held 7 bases outside the gene matches. The CDR3 is 15 amino acids. Per germline, CDR1 MNHNS and CDR2 SASEGT. The CDR3 sequence is CASSDTRTGSTEAFF. CDR3 coding DNA: TGTGCCAGCAGTGATACTCGGACAGGGAGCACTGAAGCTTTCTTT.

This clone was seen more than once but under ten times. The chain joins TRBV18 to TRBJ1-1, with D maybe TRBD1 (6 bases). CDR3 length: 13 residues. V shed 8 bases and J shed 6 bases, with 16 bases lying between them. The germline V gene encodes CDR1 KGHSH and CDR2 LQKENI. CDR3 residues: CASDRRTEAEAFF. CDR3 bases: TGTGCCAGCGACAGGAGAACAGAGGCTGAAGCTTTCTTT.

V and J are TRBV6-5 and TRBJ2-1; TRBD2 aligns across 10 bases. Germline CDR1 and CDR2: MNHEY and SVGAGI. This CDR3 contains 14 residues. Unmatched junction bases numbered 6, after V lost 7 bases and J lost 6 bases. The CDR3 nucleotides read TGTGCCAGCACTTTAGCGGGGGGCCTCAATGAGCAGTTCTTC. It is translated as CASTLAGGLNEQFF.

The chain couples TRBV27 to TRBJ2-1; D uncertain. Germline-derived CDR1 and CDR2 are MNHEY and SMNVEV (reference sequence). CDR3 length: 16 amino acids. V was clipped by 5 bases and J by 0 bases, with 14 bases between them. The CDR3 loop is CASSPLGFSSYNEQFF. The CDR3 DNA reads TGTGCCAGCAGTCCTTTAGGTTTTAGCTCCTACAATGAGCAGTTCTTC.

V and J are TRBV19 and TRBJ2-1; no definite D call. V was pared by 6 bases and J by 13 bases, with 13 bases between. Germline CDR1 reads LNHDA; CDR2 reads SQIVND (reference sequence). This CDR3 region has 11 residues. In DNA form, the CDR3 reads TGTGCCAGTAGACAATATGATCGACAGTTCTTC. Translation: CASRQYDRQFF.

This clone was counted a single time. J is TRBJ2-7 and V is TRBV30; the D is unclear. The CDR3 length is 16 residues. Germline V lookup: CDR1 GTSNPN, CDR2 SVGIG (reference sequence). Trimming took off 0 bases at V and 6 bases at J, with 21 bases between the two ends. In nucleotides, the CDR3 is TGTGCCTGGAGTGTATCTTCTTTAGGGCCGCACTTCGAGCAGTACTTC. Residues: CAWSVSSLGPHFEQYF.

The chain couples TRBV12-3 or TRBV12-4 to TRBJ2-1; 7 bases are a match to TRBD2. The CDR3 loop spans 12 amino acids. With V trimmed by 4 bases and J by 8 bases, 2 bases remained unmatched. The DNA for the CDR3 is TGTGCCAGCAGTTCCCGGGAGGATGAGCAGTTCTTC. It is translated as CASSSREDEQFF.

The chain has TRBV19 and TRBJ1-3; the match to TRBD1 covers 9 bases. This CDR3 is built from 19 residues. Germline assignment: CDR1 LNHDA and CDR2 SQIVND (reference sequence). J gave up 3 bases and V 4 bases, and 16 bases lay outside the gene matches. CDR3 DNA: TGTGCCAGTAGTACCCCATCGGGACAGGGCTCCTTCTTTGGAAACACCATATATTTT. It translates to CASSTPSGQGSFFGNTIYF.

The chain carries TRBV30 and TRBJ1-4; D remains unclear. From germline, CDR1 is GTSNPN and CDR2 SVGIG (reference sequence). The CDR3 length is 15 residues. The V end was cut by 2 bases, the J end by 3 bases, with 13 bases between. Written as DNA, the CDR3 is TGTGCCTGGAGTTCGCTGGGAGGGTCTAATGAAAAACTGTTTTTT. Amino acids: CAWSSLGGSNEKLFF.

This clone was picked up one time. The chain joins TRBV12-3 or TRBV12-4 to TRBJ2-3; D may be TRBD2 (6 bases). There are 13 residues in the CDR3. The CDR3 region is CAAGGRSTDTQYF. Written as DNA, the CDR3 is TGTGCGGCTGGGGGGAGAAGCACAGATACGCAGTATTTT.

The chain combines TRBV5-1 with TRBJ1-2; TRBD1 matches at 9 bases. Germline CDR1 is SGHRS and CDR2 is YFSETQ. Losses at the gene ends were 3 bases for V and 5 bases for J; bases not matched to a gene: 8. The length of the CDR3 is 15 residues. Here the CDR3 reads CASSWQTGTGYGYTF. The DNA for the CDR3 is TGCGCCAGCAGCTGGCAAACCGGGACAGGGTATGGCTACACCTTC.

This clone appeared a single time. J is TRBJ1-2 and V is TRBV19; no firm D call. The CDR3 is 15 residues long. V lost 3 bases and J lost 8, with 19 bases in between. Germline V gene sequence: CDR1 LNHDA, CDR2 SQIVND (reference sequence). CDR3 sequence (DNA): TGTGCCAGTAGTATCATGTCCGGGAGCCCTGGCGGCTACACCTTC. This gives the protein CASSIMSGSPGGYTF. Combining the CDR3 with reference TRBV19 and TRBJ1-2 gives the whole variable domain DGGITQSPKYLFRKEGQNVTLSCEQNLNHDAMYWYRQDPGQGLRLIYYSQIVNDFQKGDIAEGYSVSREKKESFPLTVTSAQKNPTAFYLCASSIMSGSPGGYTFGSGTRLTVV.

The rearrangement uses TRBV5-1 and TRBJ2-7; 8 nucleotides agree with TRBD1. Germline-derived CDR1 and CDR2 are SGHRS and YFSETQ. With 3 bases clipped from V and 2 bases from J, the junction kept 13 bases outside the gene matches. CDR3 size: 17 residues. The CDR3 spells CASSSYTGGSFAYEQYF. In DNA form, the CDR3 reads TGCGCCAGCAGCTCATATACAGGGGGATCGTTTGCCTACGAGCAGTACTTC.

This clone turned up a few times. The chain employs TRBV7-9 and TRBJ1-4; D remains ambiguous. In germline, CDR1 is SEHNR, CDR2 FQNEAQ (reference sequence). The CDR3 runs 16 residues. Deletions cut 5 bases from V and 0 bases from J, with 13 bases between. The CDR3 spells CASSRLRGATNEKLFF. As DNA, the CDR3 is TGTGCCAGCAGCCGACTGCGGGGTGCAACTAATGAAAAACTGTTTTTT.